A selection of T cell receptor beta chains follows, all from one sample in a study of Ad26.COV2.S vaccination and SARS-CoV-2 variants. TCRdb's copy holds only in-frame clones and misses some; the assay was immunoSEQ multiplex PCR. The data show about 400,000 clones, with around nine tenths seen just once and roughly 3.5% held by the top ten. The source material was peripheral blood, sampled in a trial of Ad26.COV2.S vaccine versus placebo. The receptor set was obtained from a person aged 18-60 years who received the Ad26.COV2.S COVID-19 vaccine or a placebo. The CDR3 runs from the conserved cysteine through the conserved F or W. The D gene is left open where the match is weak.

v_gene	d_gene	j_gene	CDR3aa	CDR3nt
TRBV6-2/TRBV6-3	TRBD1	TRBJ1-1	CASSVLQGVGVIF	TGTGCCAGCAGTGTGCTCCAGGGGGTCGGAGTGATCTTT
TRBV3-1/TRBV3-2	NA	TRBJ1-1	CASSFGLNTEAFF	TGTGCCAGCAGCTTCGGACTGAACACTGAAGCTTTCTTT
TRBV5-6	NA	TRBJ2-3	CASSFFGRSGMTDTQYF	TGTGCCAGCAGCTTCTTCGGCCGGTCGGGGATGACAGATACGCAGTATTTT
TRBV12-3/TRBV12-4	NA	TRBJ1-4	CASSLGGGEKLFF	TGTGCCAGCTCCCTTGGGGGAGGTGAAAAACTGTTTTTT
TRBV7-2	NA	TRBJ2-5	CASSSGNVGETQYF	TGTGCCAGCAGTTCCGGGAATGTGGGAGAGACCCAGTACTTC
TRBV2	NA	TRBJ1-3	CASSEYVSSGNTIYF	TGTGCCAGCAGTGAGTATGTGAGCTCTGGAAACACCATATATTTT
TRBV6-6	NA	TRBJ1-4	CASSYGQGPNEKLFF	TGTGCCAGCAGTTATGGTCAGGGGCCCAATGAAAAACTGTTTTTT
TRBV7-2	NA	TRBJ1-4	CASSLTGPTNEKLFF	TGTGCCAGCAGCTTAACAGGGCCAACTAATGAAAAACTGTTTTTT
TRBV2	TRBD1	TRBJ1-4	CASRGTGAGRVEKLFF	TGTGCCAGCAGGGGGACAGGGGCCGGACGTGTTGAAAAACTGTTTTTT
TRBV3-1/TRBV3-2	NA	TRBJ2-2	CASSQETDAGELFF	TGTGCCAGCAGCCAAGAAACGGACGCCGGGGAGCTGTTTTTT
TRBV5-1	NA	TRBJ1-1	CASSLSVNTEAFF	TGCGCCAGCAGCTTGTCGGTGAACACTGAAGCTTTCTTT
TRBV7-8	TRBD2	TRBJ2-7	CASSPWGAGGSYEQYF	TGTGCCAGCAGCCCTTGGGGAGCGGGGGGTTCCTACGAGCAGTACTTC
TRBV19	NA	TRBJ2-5	CASTIRGGETQYF	TGTGCCAGTACCATCCGGGGAGGAGAGACCCAGTACTTC
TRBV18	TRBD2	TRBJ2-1	CASSNPGLAGYKDEQFF	TGTGCCAGCTCAAATCCGGGACTAGCTGGTTACAAAGATGAGCAGTTCTTC
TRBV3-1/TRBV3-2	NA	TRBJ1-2	CASRAAGGYTF	TGTGCCAGCAGGGCAGCAGGTGGCTACACCTTC
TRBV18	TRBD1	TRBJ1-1	CASSLGQGNTEAFF	TGTGCCAGCTCACTGGGACAGGGGAACACTGAAGCTTTCTTT
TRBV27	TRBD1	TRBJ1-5	CASSRVTGGGQPQHF	TGTGCCAGCAGTCGAGTGACAGGGGGCGGTCAGCCCCAGCATTTT
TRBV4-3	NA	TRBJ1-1	CASSQEAQGRGDTEAFF	TGCGCCAGCAGCCAAGAGGCCCAGGGGAGGGGGGACACTGAAGCTTTCTTT
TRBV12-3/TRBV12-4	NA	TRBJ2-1	CASSLILNEQFF	TGTGCCAGCAGTTTGATTCTCAATGAGCAGTTCTTC
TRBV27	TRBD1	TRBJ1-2	CASSLGTGGGYTF	TGTGCCAGCAGTTTAGGGACAGGGGGAGGCTACACCTTC
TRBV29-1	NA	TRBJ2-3	CSVARGLSTDTQYF	TGCAGCGTTGCCAGGGGTCTTAGCACAGATACGCAGTATTTT
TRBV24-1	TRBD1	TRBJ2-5	CATSDPGTGEQETQYF	TGTGCCACCAGTGACCCCGGGACAGGCGAACAAGAGACCCAGTACTTC
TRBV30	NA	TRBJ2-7	CAWSVRGGELYEQYF	TGTGCCTGGAGTGTACGGGGCGGGGAACTCTACGAGCAGTACTTC
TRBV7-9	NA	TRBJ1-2	CASSLAAGFNYGYTF	TGTGCCAGCAGCTTAGCTGCGGGGTTTAACTATGGCTACACCTTC
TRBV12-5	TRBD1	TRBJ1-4	CASGLGQGAQEKLFF	TGTGCTAGTGGTTTAGGACAGGGGGCGCAGGAAAAACTGTTTTTT
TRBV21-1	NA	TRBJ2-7	CASRALYF	TGTGCCAGCAGAGCGCTGTACTTC
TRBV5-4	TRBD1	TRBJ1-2	CASSLADRTNYGYTF	TGTGCCAGCAGCTTAGCGGACAGGACCAACTATGGCTACACCTTC
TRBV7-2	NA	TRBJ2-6	CASSLVTGHSGANVLTF	TGTGCCAGCAGCTTAGTAACGGGTCACTCTGGGGCCAACGTCCTGACTTTC
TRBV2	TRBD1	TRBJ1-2	CASSATQGGGYTF	TGTGCCAGCAGTGCCACCCAGGGGGGTGGCTACACCTTC
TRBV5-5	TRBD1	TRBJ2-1	CASRGQGSRDEQFF	TGTGCCAGCAGGGGACAGGGGTCTCGGGATGAGCAGTTCTTC
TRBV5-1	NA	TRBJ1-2	CASSLEGRSYGYTF	TGCGCCAGCAGCTTGGAGGGCCGATCCTATGGCTACACCTTC
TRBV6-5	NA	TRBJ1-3	CASMAQPNSGNTIYF	TGTGCCAGCATGGCACAGCCGAACTCTGGAAACACCATATATTTT
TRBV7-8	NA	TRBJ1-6	CASSPGMNNSPLHF	TGTGCCAGCAGCCCCGGGATGAATAATTCACCCCTCCACTTT
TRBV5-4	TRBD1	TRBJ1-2	CASSYRQGSEVVYGYTF	TGTGCCAGCAGCTACCGACAGGGCAGCGAAGTCGTCTACGGCTACACCTTC
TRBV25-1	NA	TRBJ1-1	CASSWTENTEAFF	TGTGCCAGCAGTTGGACGGAAAACACTGAAGCTTTCTTT
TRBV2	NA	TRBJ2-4	CASSEDLADIQYF	TGTGCCAGCAGTGAGGATTTGGCCGACATTCAGTACTTC
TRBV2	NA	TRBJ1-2	CASSEIQGTYGYTF	TGTGCCAGCAGTGAAATACAGGGTACCTATGGCTACACCTTC
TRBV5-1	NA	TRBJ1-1	CASSGDREAFF	TGCGCCAGCAGCGGAGACCGTGAAGCTTTCTTT
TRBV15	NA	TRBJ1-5	CATSIAGSGQPQHF	TGTGCCACCAGCATCGCAGGGTCGGGTCAGCCCCAGCATTTT
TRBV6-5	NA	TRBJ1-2	CASRPQALGYTF	TGTGCCAGCAGACCACAGGCTCTTGGCTACACCTTC
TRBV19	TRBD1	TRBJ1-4	CASRQGLNEKLFF	TGTGCCAGTAGACAGGGGCTTAATGAAAAACTGTTTTTT